The source of this T cell receptor beta chain is a study of Graves' ophthalmopathy and Graves' hyperthyroidism listed by TCRdb under 2018. Regarding the research as a whole: Peripheral blood was collected at initial diagnosis, before any treatment. An independent validation cohort was composed of roughly 19 hyperthyroidism patients and roughly 16 patients who later progressed from hyperthyroidism to ophthalmopathy. In over 5 hyperthyroidism patients, the T-cell repertoires found in thyroid tissue were compared with those found in blood. The study used signatures of the TCR beta repertoire to tell Graves' ophthalmopathy apart from Graves' hyperthyroidism and to predict which patients would progress to ophthalmopathy. Following sampling, methimazole starting at 30 mg daily was administered to hyperthyroidism patients, and high-dose intravenous methylprednisolone was administered to ophthalmopathy patients. The roughly 100 discovery patients were divided at random into training and test sets in a 7:3 ratio. To explore V-J signatures that separate ophthalmopathy from hyperthyroidism, a discovery set of 100 patients was enrolled, consisting of roughly 45 with ophthalmopathy and around 60 with stable hyperthyroidism. In total, 135 blood samples were TCR-sequenced: approximately 40 ophthalmopathy, some 80 hyperthyroidism and around 17 hyperthyroidism-to-ophthalmopathy patients. The paper as a whole reports these results and caveats: Sample size was not predetermined statistically, and investigators were not blinded to group allocation. In cross-validation, the 13-signature model distinguished ophthalmopathy from stable hyperthyroidism with 85% to 90% sensitivity and 81% to 83% specificity, and in the test set the corresponding values were about 80% and 75%. Most expanded thyroid clonotypes with frequency above 0.001 were also detected in blood, suggesting blood repertoires may reflect the thyroid immune response. In validation, the model predicted ophthalmopathy progression with about 70% sensitivity and about 77% specificity; 12 predicted patients were CT-confirmed with GO in a median of approximately six months.

For repertoire sequencing, TCR beta CDR3 regions were amplified from RNA transcripts. The first round of RT-PCR was done with HTBI primers and the Qiagen OneStep RT-PCR kit, and was followed by a second round of multiplex PCR, then size selection and purification. Sequencing of the libraries was carried out on an Illumina HiSeq2000 in paired-end mode with 100 bp reads. In the authors' own workflow: SOAPnuke was used to process the reads, removing any read that contained adapters or uncalled bases, had a mean Phred below 15, or lacked an exact match to the constant primer or identifier. COPE v1.2.5 was used to merge the high-quality paired reads. Each unique nucleotide sequence was defined as a clonotype, and clonotypes were aligned to IMGT TRB V, D and J references with MiTCR v1.1. Analysis was restricted to V-J combinations with a frequency above 0.0001, which covered 98% to 99.2% of repertoires. For each V-J combination, a TCR clonal expansion and chaos score was defined as F50 clonal expansion divided by the chaos observed in the TCRdist matrix. Welch's t-statistics and random forest were used to reduce the features to approximately 13 V-J combinations, which were then used as input to a naive Bayes classifier. The Morisita-Horn index was used to measure how similar the thyroid and blood repertoires were. Using fastp at Q25 and MiXCR, TCRdb reprocessed the public reads and kept productive beta chains. For every CDR3 protein sequence, its rows merge into one entry that carries the most common genes and DNA. These V and J calls derive from TCRdb rather than the authors' analysis. This sample comprises about 620,000 distinct CDR3 sequences, approximately 21% of them detected only once. Approximately 6.5% of the sample goes to the ten largest clones.

Hyperthyroidism was considered stable if no progression to ophthalmopathy occurred within 18 months of follow-up. The hyperthyroidism patients were 18 to 65 years old and newly diagnosed, with a disease duration of less than 2 months. Patients with other autoimmune diseases, uncontrolled infections, pregnancy or lactation were excluded from the study. Diagnosis relied on clinical symptoms, serum thyroxine, TRAb, thyroid ultrasound and orbital computed tomography. Using Ficoll-Paque density gradient centrifugation, PBMCs were isolated from less than 11 ml of fresh peripheral blood. Total RNA was extracted with Trizol reagent and quality-checked on an Agilent 2100 Bioanalyzer. This clonotype was picked up many times. Its antigen is unknown. No base qualities exist here, and no much larger clone lies one base off it. The CDR3 runs 13 residues from the cysteine to the phenylalanine. CDR3 DNA is the only sequence kept; it has 39 bases, read in frame from the first base. V gives up 6 bases and J gives up 7 bases, and the segment between their germline ends measures 13 bases. For CDR1 and CDR2, the germline V gene (reference sequence) lists MNHEY and SMNVEV.

Sequenced material: peripheral blood. The sequence links TRBV27 to TRBJ1-5; the D gene is perhaps TRBD1, on 5 matching bases. The source of this sequence is a woman under 30 with stable Graves' hyperthyroidism. Some clones in this sample may be carry-over from other donors' samples. Donor details come from another sample of the same person, matched by shared clones. The DNA sequence reads TGTGCCAGCAGCTTGGGGGGGAGGCAGCCCCAGCATTTT. It codes for CASSLGGRQPQHF.